The 6 T cell receptor beta chains below were found in one sample sequenced in a study of siplizumab effects on memory and regulatory T cells. Using immunoSEQ multiplex PCR, the repertoire was profiled, and TCRdb retains in-frame clones only, with some absent. The sample includes about 82,000 clones, 87% of them seen just once. Sequences were obtained from Tregs sorted from blood. The receptors here all came from a human donor in good health.

CDR3 nucleotides: TGCGCCAGCAGCCAAGTTAGCGGATACAGCACAGATACGCAGTATTTT. Translating gives CASSQVSGYSTDTQYF. The chain recombines TRBV4-1 with TRBJ2-3; D may be TRBD2 (6 bases). Trimming cost V 1 base and J 0 bases, with 11 bases left between them. There are 16 residues in the CDR3. Per the germline V gene, CDR1 is MGHRA and CDR2 is YSYEKL.

The CDR3 reads CASSPLPGTDPSANTGELFF. As DNA, the CDR3 is TGCGCCAGCAGCCCACTCCCCGGGACAGACCCGTCCGCGAACACCGGGGAGCTGTTTTTT. The rearrangement uses TRBV5-1 and TRBJ2-2; 7 bases map to TRBD1. CDR1 and CDR2 from the germline V gene are SGHRS and YFSETQ. Losses at the gene ends were 4 bases for V and 0 bases for J; bases not matched to a gene: 18. The CDR3 covers 20 residues.

J is TRBJ1-4 and V is TRBV6-1; D not resolved. CDR1 and CDR2 (germline): MNHNS, SASEGT. This CDR3 is 14 amino acids long. Trimming shortened V by 4 bases and J by 8 bases, and 14 bases separated the two germline ends. The CDR3 DNA reads as TGTGCCAGCAGTGGACGAGGGTTGGGAGAAAAACTGTTTTTT. Protein product: CASSGRGLGEKLFF.

This chain joins TRBV10-3 and TRBJ2-7, with D maybe TRBD1 (5 bases). Trimming took 6 bases from V and 3 from J, leaving 12 bases between them. CDR1 and CDR2 from the germline V gene are ENHRY and SYGVKD. This CDR3 is built from 13 residues. CDR3 residues: CAIRSTDSYEQYF. Written as DNA, the CDR3 is TGTGCCATCAGATCGACAGATAGCTACGAGCAGTACTTC.

The chain links TRBV15 to TRBJ2-3; maybe TRBD2 (5 bases). CDR3 length: 13 residues. V gave up 8 bases and J gave up 4 bases, with 13 bases separating them. Germline loops: CDR1 LNHNV, CDR2 YYDKDF (reference sequence). The CDR3 sequence: CATGLPVPDTQYF. The DNA for the CDR3 is TGTGCCACCGGACTCCCCGTTCCAGATACGCAGTATTTT.

The chain couples TRBV18 to TRBJ1-2, with TRBD1 matching over 7 bases. This CDR3 contains 15 residues. Per the germline V gene, CDR1 is KGHSH and CDR2 is LQKENI. V was clipped by 0 bases and J by 4 bases; unmatched bases: 5. The CDR3 coding sequence is TGTGCCAGCTCACCACCGAGCCAGGGGGGCTATGGCTACACCTTC. It is translated as CASSPPSQGGYGYTF. Filled out from reference TRBV18 and TRBJ1-2, the complete variable domain reads NAGVMQNPRHLVRRRGQEARLRCSPMKGHSHVYWYRQLPEEGLKFMVYLQKENIIDESGMPKERFSAEFPKEGPSILRIQQVVRGDSAAYFCASSPPSQGGYGYTFGSGTRLTVV.